This T cell receptor (beta chain) was sequenced for a study of blood T cell repertoires in COVID-19. Study background: The origin of the acute and convalescent COVID-19 samples was the United States, Italy and Spain.

The germline V gene has CDR1 LNHDA and CDR2 SQIVND (reference sequence). The CDR3 covers 17 residues. V lost 6 bases to trimming and J lost 0 bases; unmatched junction nucleotides: 14. Sequencing was performed with immunoSEQ multiplex PCR; in TCRdb, only in-frame clones are kept and a portion is missing. The sample contains 130,000 or so clones, 70% to 90% of which appear only once. This clonotype originated in a man in his forties or fifties with acute or convalescent COVID-19. Sequencing was performed on peripheral blood. The J gene is TRBJ2-7, the V gene TRBV19; 7 bases match TRBD2. The chain's CDR3 is CASRRAGVSLGSYEQYF. CDR3 nucleotide sequence: TGTGCCAGTAGAAGGGCGGGAGTCTCGCTAGGCTCCTACGAGCAGTACTTC.